The next 26 T cell receptor beta chains were all read from a single sample in a study of blood T cell repertoires in COVID-19. Sequencing used immunoSEQ multiplex PCR; TCRdb keeps in-frame clones, though not all of them. The sample carries around 200,000 clones, 85% to 90% recorded once. Sequencing used peripheral blood. The receptors here all came from a man aged 45-65 years with acute or convalescent COVID-19.

The CDR3 bases are TGTGCCAGCAGCCAAGAATCCCAGGGGGCTGAGGGCTACACCTTC. This sequence encodes CASSQESQGAEGYTF. This chain links TRBV3-1 (or the pseudogene TRBV3-2) with TRBJ1-2, with 8 positions matching TRBD1. J gave up 8 bases and V 0 bases, and 8 bases lay outside the gene matches. This CDR3 region has 15 residues. Germline assignment: CDR1 LGHDT and CDR2 YNNKEL (reference sequence).

The chain has TRBV6-6 and TRBJ1-4; D gene uncertain. Germline CDR1 reads MNHNY; CDR2 reads SVGAGI (reference sequence). V was clipped by 3 bases and J by 5 bases, with 7 bases between them. CDR3 length: 13 amino acids. CDR3 nucleotide sequence: TGTGCCAGCAGTTATCCGGAGAATGAAAAACTGTTTTTT. This sequence encodes CASSYPENEKLFF.

The chain links TRBV3-1 (or the pseudogene TRBV3-2) to TRBJ2-3; D call uncertain. V shed 4 bases and J shed 7 bases, with 15 bases lying between them. The CDR3 runs to 14 residues. Germline CDR1 reads LGHDT; CDR2 reads YNNKEL (reference sequence). CDR3 amino acids: CASSLEPKTHTQYF. CDR3 bases: TGTGCCAGCAGCCTGGAGCCTAAGACCCATACGCAGTATTTT.

The chain is built from TRBV7-9 and TRBJ1-1; 7 bases are a match to TRBD1. Germline V CDR1 and CDR2: SEHNR, FQNEAQ (reference sequence). Unmatched junction bases numbered 8, after V lost 3 bases and J lost 10 bases. The CDR3 runs to 13 residues. The CDR3, as DNA: TGTGCCAGCAGCTTGTCAGGGGGGCGCGGAGCTTTCTTT. Its protein product is CASSLSGGRGAFF.

The CDR3 spells CASSSDGTSLRVKANVLTF. The DNA of the CDR3 is TGCGCCAGCAGCTCAGACGGGACATCGCTCCGTGTTAAGGCCAACGTCCTGACTTTC. The chain couples TRBV5-1 to TRBJ2-6; D may be TRBD1 (6 bases). V gave up 3 bases and J gave up 6 bases, with 25 bases separating them. Germline V CDR1 and CDR2: SGHRS, YFSETQ. The CDR3 extends over 19 amino acids. Combining the CDR3 with reference TRBV5-1 and TRBJ2-6 gives the whole variable domain KAGVTQTPRYLIKTRGQQVTLSCSPISGHRSVSWYQQTPGQGLQFLFEYFSETQRNKGNFPGRFSGRQFSNSRSEMNVSTLELGDSALYLCASSSDGTSLRVKANVLTFGAGSRLTVL.

This clone was recorded only once. The genes are TRBV3-1 (or the pseudogene TRBV3-2) and TRBJ1-4; D not resolved. Germline-derived CDR1 and CDR2 are LGHDT and YNNKEL (reference sequence). The V gene lost 7 bases and the J gene lost 7 bases, with 19 bases spanning the gap. CDR3 length equals 15 residues. CDR3 amino acids: CASTKGRTKGEKLFF. The CDR3 DNA sequence: TGTGCCAGCACCAAAGGGAGAACAAAGGGTGAAAAACTGTTTTTT.

The V call is TRBV7-3, the J call TRBJ1-4, with D maybe TRBD1 (5 bases). Germline V gene sequence: CDR1 SGHTA, CDR2 FQGTGA. V lost 2 bases to trimming and J lost 8 bases, with 12 bases between them. The CDR3 is made up of 14 amino acids. CDR3 region: CASSLQGREEKLFF. CDR3 nucleotides: TGTGCCAGCAGCTTACAGGGCCGCGAAGAAAAACTGTTTTTT.

This sequence joins TRBV6-5 and TRBJ1-5; 7 bases map to TRBD1. Germline lookup yields CDR1 MNHEY and CDR2 SVGAGI. CDR3 length equals 15 residues. The V segment lost 6 bases and the J segment 3 bases; nucleotides outside the gene matches: 8. CDR3 bases: TGTGCCAGCAGCCCCTGGGGACAGAACAATCAGCCCCAGCATTTT. Translated, it gives CASSPWGQNNQPQHF.

J is TRBJ1-2 and V is TRBV24-1, with D perhaps matching TRBD1 (6 bases). This CDR3 has 14 residues. The ends were cut back, 4 bases at V and 3 bases at J, with 11 bases in the middle. CDR1 is KGHDR, CDR2 SFDVKD, per germline. CDR3 sequence reads: CATSDQGRDYGYTF. As DNA, the CDR3 is TGTGCCACCAGTGACCAGGGGAGAGACTATGGCTACACCTTC.

J is TRBJ2-1 and V is TRBV15; TRBD2 agrees at 13 bases. V lost 1 base, J lost 4 bases, and 7 bases stayed unmatched. Germline-derived CDR1 and CDR2 are LNHNV and YYDKDF (reference sequence). CDR3 length: 18 residues. CDR3 in amino acids: CATSRASGLAGPYNEQFF. CDR3 DNA: TGTGCCACCAGCAGAGCCTCGGGACTAGCGGGGCCTTACAATGAGCAGTTCTTC.

The chain carries TRBV18 and TRBJ2-7; tentatively, D is TRBD1 (5 bases). V gave up 1 base and J gave up 2 bases, with 12 bases separating them. Germline values: CDR1 KGHSH, CDR2 LQKENI. CDR3 length equals 15 residues. The CDR3 DNA is TGTGCCAGCTCACCACGGCAGGGCCGCACCTACGAGCAGTACTTC. This translates into CASSPRQGRTYEQYF.

The chain uses TRBV5-1 and TRBJ2-1, with TRBD2 identical over 8 bases. This CDR3 spans 15 amino acids. V shed 4 bases, J shed 5 bases, and the junction held 8 bases outside the gene matches. Germline CDR1 is SGHRS and CDR2 is YFSETQ. CDR3 amino acids: CASSPVAGLNNEQFF. The DNA of the CDR3 is TGCGCCAGCAGCCCAGTAGCGGGGTTGAACAATGAGCAGTTCTTC.

The rearrangement links TRBV29-1 to TRBJ1-2; 7 nucleotides line up with TRBD1. The CDR3 is 16 amino acids. The germline V gene encodes CDR1 SQVTM and CDR2 ANQGSEA. The ends lost 6 bases at V and 3 bases at J; junction bases unmatched: 16. As DNA, the CDR3 is TGCAGCGTGGGGAAATGGGACAGCTCACCAGACTATGGCTACACCTTC. This encodes CSVGKWDSSPDYGYTF. Together with reference TRBV29-1 and TRBJ1-2, the CDR3 gives the full variable domain: SAVISQKPSRDICQRGTSLTIQCQVDSQVTMMFWYRQQPGQSLTLIATANQGSEATYESGFVIDKFPISRPNLTFSTLTVSNMSPEDSSIYLCSVGKWDSSPDYGYTFGSGTRLTVV.

This chain uses TRBV19 with TRBJ1-4; D gene ambiguous. Deletions cut 7 bases from V and 4 bases from J, with 16 bases between. The V gene's germline CDR1 is LNHDA and CDR2 SQIVND (reference sequence). The CDR3 sequence is 15 residues long. CDR3 residues: CASKPPGGLNEKLFF. The DNA of the CDR3 is TGTGCCAGTAAACCCCCCGGAGGGCTTAATGAAAAACTGTTTTTT.

This rearrangement joins TRBV19 to TRBJ2-7; TRBD1 matches at 8 bases. The CDR3 length is 14 residues. V lost 3 bases to trimming and J lost 5 bases; unmatched junction nucleotides: 6. CDR1 LNHDA and CDR2 SQIVND come from the germline V gene (reference sequence). The CDR3 nucleotides read TGTGCCAGTAGTATTCAGGGGGCATTTAACGAGCAGTACTTC. Translating gives CASSIQGAFNEQYF.

The J gene is TRBJ1-4, the V gene TRBV5-1, with 8 bases that match TRBD1. The V segment lost 4 bases and the J segment 5 bases; nucleotides outside the gene matches: 10. Germline V gene sequence: CDR1 SGHRS, CDR2 YFSETQ. The CDR3 totals 16 residues. Here the CDR3 reads CASSPTPGQANEKLFF. In DNA, the CDR3 is TGCGCCAGCAGCCCAACTCCGGGACAGGCCAATGAAAAACTGTTTTTT.

The V call is TRBV2, the J call TRBJ1-1, with D maybe TRBD1 (5 bases). The germline V gene encodes CDR1 SNHLY and CDR2 FYNNEI. Trimming took 6 bases from V and 1 from J, leaving 12 bases between them. This CDR3 has 14 residues. In nucleotides, the CDR3 is TGTGCCAGCAGGCCAGGACACGGGAACACTGAAGCTTTCTTT. Amino acid sequence: CASRPGHGNTEAFF.

In its sample, this clone was seen a few times. The chain employs TRBV7-2 and TRBJ2-7; TRBD2 agrees at 8 bases. CDR1 is SGHTA and CDR2 is FQGNSA in the germline V gene. V lost 5 bases and J lost 2; bases outside the gene matches: 8. CDR3 length: 15 residues. CDR3 DNA sequence: TGTGCCAGCAGCCCTCCAGCGGGGGCCGCCTACGAGCAGTACTTC. Its protein is CASSPPAGAAYEQYF.

V and J are TRBV7-3 and TRBJ1-6; 7 positions agree with TRBD1. CDR1 is SGHTA and CDR2 is FQGTGA in the germline V gene. Germline trimming cut 1 base from V and 10 bases from J; bases unmatched to any gene: 4. The CDR3 loop spans 14 amino acids. This CDR3 reads CASSLKGAESPLHF. The CDR3 DNA follows: TGTGCCAGCAGCTTAAAGGGGGCAGAATCACCCCTCCACTTT.

This chain uses TRBV29-1 with TRBJ1-5, with TRBD1 as a possible D gene (6 bases). The CDR3 spans 13 residues. Trimming took off 6 bases at V and 4 bases at J, with 13 bases between the two ends. In germline, CDR1 is SQVTM, CDR2 ANQGSEA. In DNA, the CDR3 is TGCAGCGTCAGCGAGGGGGGGAATCAGCCCCAGCATTTT. This codes for CSVSEGGNQPQHF. The full variable domain, with the rest looked up from reference TRBV29-1 and TRBJ1-5, is SAVISQKPSRDICQRGTSLTIQCQVDSQVTMMFWYRQQPGQSLTLIATANQGSEATYESGFVIDKFPISRPNLTFSTLTVSNMSPEDSSIYLCSVSEGGNQPQHFGDGTRLSIL.

The chain carries TRBV5-1 and TRBJ1-6; D might be TRBD1 (5 bases). V was trimmed by 1 base and J by 0 bases, leaving 8 bases between them. The CDR3 has 16 amino acids. From germline, CDR1 is SGHRS and CDR2 YFSETQ. The CDR3 DNA reads as TGCGCCAGCAGCTTGAGGGGAAGCTCCTATAATTCACCCCTCCACTTT. It is translated as CASSLRGSSYNSPLHF.

J is TRBJ2-3 and V is TRBV7-3; no reliable D call. Germline lookup yields CDR1 SGHTA and CDR2 FQGTGA. This CDR3 is 13 amino acids long. Trimming took off 3 bases at V and 2 bases at J, with 6 bases between the two ends. This CDR3 is CASSLSYTDTQYF. The CDR3 nucleotides are TGTGCCAGCAGCTTGAGTTACACAGATACGCAGTATTTT.

V gene TRBV25-1 combines with J gene TRBJ2-2, with TRBD2 as a possible D gene (5 bases). V was shortened by 0 bases and J by 5 bases, with 7 bases between the two germline ends. The germline V gene has CDR1 MGHDK and CDR2 SYGVNS. The CDR3 is 14 residues long. As DNA, the CDR3 is TGTGCCAGCAGTGAATATAGCGCGACCGGGGAGCTGTTTTTT. It yields the protein CASSEYSATGELFF.

The chain carries TRBV18 and TRBJ2-1; weak D call: TRBD2 (7 bases). From germline, CDR1 is KGHSH and CDR2 LQKENI. Deletions cut 3 bases from V and 12 bases from J, with 21 bases between. This CDR3 is 15 amino acids long. CDR3 nucleotide sequence: TGTGCCAGCTCACCTAGTCCGGGGGGCACGTCTTGGCAGTTCTTC. Translated: CASSPSPGGTSWQFF.

V and J are TRBV27 and TRBJ2-5, with a possible D match to TRBD2 (6 bases). The V and J ends lost 5 bases and 5 bases respectively, with 12 bases between them. This CDR3 comprises 13 residues. Germline V gives CDR1 MNHEY, CDR2 SMNVEV (reference sequence). CDR3 in DNA: TGTGCCAGCAGTGCCCCAGGGAGGGAGACCCAGTACTTC. It translates to CASSAPGRETQYF.

The CDR3 sequence is CASSRTGPGYTF. The DNA for the CDR3 is TGTGCCAGCAGTAGGACAGGGCCTGGCTACACCTTC. The chain employs TRBV2 and TRBJ1-2, with 8 bases matching TRBD1. V trimming: 5 bases; J trimming: 7 bases; junction bases outside the gene matches: 3. Germline values: CDR1 SNHLY, CDR2 FYNNEI. This CDR3 spans 12 amino acids.